Presented here are 21 T cell receptor beta chains from one specimen sequenced in a study of T cells expressing NK-cell markers (dated by TCRdb to 2018 to 2020). Receptor amplification or capture employed 5' RACE. Sequencing took place on an Illumina HiSeq 2000. The reads were reprocessed in TCRdb, with one entry per CDR3 protein sequence and no accompanying DNA. The sample table records 130,000 to 150,000 distinct CDR3 sequences. The ten largest clones represent approximately 12% of the sample. What was sequenced was blood T cells: a sorted CD56 or NKG2C T cell subset, CD4+ or CD8+ T cells, or bulk PBMC T cells (not recorded which). The receptors here all came from a man younger than 35 in good health. Donor details come from another sample of the same person, matched by shared clones.

This rearrangement joins TRBV12-3 or TRBV12-4 to TRBJ1-1. There are 12 residues in the CDR3. The CDR3 here is CASSLARLEAFF.

The gene calls are TRBV29-1 and TRBJ2-2; TCRdb picks TRBD1, but there is no DNA to check that call. CDR1 is SQVTM and CDR2 is ANQGSEA in the germline V gene. This CDR3 is 17 amino acids long. The CDR3 loop is CSVVRGNGSQNTGELFF.

The chain joins TRBV19 to TRBJ1-1; TCRdb picks TRBD1, but there is no DNA to check that call. Germline CDR1 reads LNHDA; CDR2 reads SQIVND (reference sequence). This CDR3 contains 16 residues. CDR3 in amino acids: CATSILFAGGDTEAFF.

V usage is TRBV29-1 and J usage is TRBJ2-7. Germline loops: CDR1 SQVTM, CDR2 ANQGSEA. This CDR3 contains 13 residues. The CDR3 spells CSVVPERTYEQYF.

The rearrangement uses TRBV4-3 and TRBJ2-7. The germline V gene encodes CDR1 LGHNA and CDR2 YSLEER. This CDR3 region has 15 residues. CDR3: CASSQDSSFSYEQYF.

The V and J genes are TRBV15 and TRBJ2-7. The CDR3 has 14 residues. Germline loops: CDR1 LNHNV, CDR2 YYDKDF (reference sequence). CDR3 residues: CATSRDPLYSEQYF. The whole variable domain, remainder taken from reference TRBV15 and TRBJ2-7, is DAMVIQNPRYQVTQFGKPVTLSCSQTLNHNVMYWYQQKSSQAPKLLFHYYDKDFNNEADTPDNFQSRRPNTSFCFLDIRSPGLGDTAMYLCATSRDPLYSEQYFGPGTRLTVT.

This sequence joins TRBV3-1 and TRBJ2-1. The CDR3 sequence is 20 residues long. CDR1 and CDR2 from the germline V gene are LGHDT and YNNKEL (reference sequence). The CDR3 is CASSQVSTAKTPTNYNEQFF.

The chain couples TRBV15 to TRBJ2-6. In germline, CDR1 is LNHNV, CDR2 YYDKDF (reference sequence). This CDR3 contains 15 residues. The CDR3 spells CATSKDSSGANVLTF.

The chain employs TRBV5-5 and TRBJ2-1; TCRdb reports TRBD2, a call that lacks DNA to check it against. Per germline, CDR1 SGHKS and CDR2 YYEKEE (reference sequence). This CDR3 region has 16 residues. This CDR3 reads CASSLAASGSLDEQFF. Using reference TRBV5-5 and TRBJ2-1 for the parts outside the CDR3, the full variable domain is DAGVTQSPTHLIKTRGQQVTLRCSPISGHKSVSWYQQVLGQGPQFIFQYYEKEERGRGNFPDRFSARQFPNYSSELNVNALLLGDSALYLCASSLAASGSLDEQFFGPGTRLTVL.

The chain recombines TRBV7-8 with TRBJ1-2; there is no DNA to check the TCRdb D call of TRBD1. The germline CDR1 and CDR2 sequences are SGHVS and FQNEAQ. This CDR3 comprises 15 residues. The CDR3 loop reads CASSLQETGVEGYTF.

The chain has TRBV11-2 and TRBJ2-2. Per the germline V gene, CDR1 is SGHAT and CDR2 is FQNNGV. This CDR3 contains 16 residues. This CDR3 reads CASSLGTGISSGELFF. The variable domain in full, completed from reference TRBV11-2 and TRBJ2-2, reads EAGVAQSPRYKIIEKRQSVAFWCNPISGHATLYWYQQILGQGPKLLIQFQNNGVVDDSQLPKDRFSAERLKGVDSTLKIQPAKLEDSAVYLCASSLGTGISSGELFFGEGSRLTVL.

The genes are TRBV20-1 and TRBJ2-1; TCRdb outputs TRBD1, but without DNA this stays unchecked. CDR1 is DFQATT, CDR2 SNEGSKA, per germline (reference sequence). CDR3 length equals 11 residues. The chain's CDR3 is CSARDPPEQFF.

The chain uses TRBV11-3 and TRBJ2-1; TCRdb proposes TRBD1, but this gene call is untestable without DNA. The CDR3 has 12 amino acids. Germline V gene data show CDR1 as SGHNT and CDR2 as YENEEA. CDR3 region: CASRTRYTEQFF.

The chain is built from TRBV11-1 and TRBJ2-2; the D gene TCRdb calls, TRBD1, cannot be checked with no DNA. The germline V gene encodes CDR1 SGHAT and CDR2 FQDESV (reference sequence). The CDR3 runs to 13 residues. CDR3 region: CASNARGTGELFF.

The V call is TRBV7-3, the J call TRBJ2-3. The CDR3 length is 12 residues. Germline loops: CDR1 SGHTA, CDR2 FQGTGA. The CDR3 sequence is CASSLNPDTQYF. Using reference TRBV7-3 and TRBJ2-3 for the parts outside the CDR3, the full variable domain is GAGVSQTPSNKVTEKGKYVELRCDPISGHTALYWYRQSLGQGPEFLIYFQGTGAADDSGLPNDRFFAVRPEGSVSTLKIQRTERGDSAVYLCASSLNPDTQYFGPGTRLTVL.

The CDR3 is CASSPAESTMNTEAFF. V gene TRBV11-2 combines with J gene TRBJ1-1. Germline loops: CDR1 SGHAT, CDR2 FQNNGV. The CDR3 runs 16 residues.

The CDR3 loop reads CASSMPGLQQFF. This rearrangement joins TRBV27 to TRBJ2-1; TCRdb outputs TRBD2, but without DNA this stays unchecked. The CDR3 totals 12 residues. Germline V gene sequence: CDR1 MNHEY, CDR2 SMNVEV (reference sequence).

The chain employs TRBV23-1 and TRBJ1-5. TRBV23-1 is annotated as an ORF whose role is uncertain. The CDR3 contains 14 residues. The CDR3 sequence is CASSQSWVGQPQHF.

The chain links TRBV6-2 or TRBV6-3 to TRBJ2-3; the D call of TRBD2 rests on TCRdb alone, since no DNA is present to check it. The germline V gene has CDR1 MNHEY and CDR2 SVGEGT. This CDR3 spans 15 amino acids. CDR3 sequence: CASSYGLAGSDTQYF.

The V and J genes are TRBV24-1 and TRBJ2-1; TCRdb proposes TRBD2, but this gene call is untestable without DNA. CDR3 size: 14 residues. Germline loops: CDR1 KGHDR, CDR2 SFDVKD. CDR3: CATSGTSGNWEQFF.

The V gene is TRBV7-2, the J gene TRBJ2-1; lacking DNA, the TRBD1 call made by TCRdb goes unchecked. The CDR3 runs to 14 residues. CDR1 and CDR2 (germline): SGHTA, FQGNSA. This chain's CDR3 is CASTWTSSYNEQFF.